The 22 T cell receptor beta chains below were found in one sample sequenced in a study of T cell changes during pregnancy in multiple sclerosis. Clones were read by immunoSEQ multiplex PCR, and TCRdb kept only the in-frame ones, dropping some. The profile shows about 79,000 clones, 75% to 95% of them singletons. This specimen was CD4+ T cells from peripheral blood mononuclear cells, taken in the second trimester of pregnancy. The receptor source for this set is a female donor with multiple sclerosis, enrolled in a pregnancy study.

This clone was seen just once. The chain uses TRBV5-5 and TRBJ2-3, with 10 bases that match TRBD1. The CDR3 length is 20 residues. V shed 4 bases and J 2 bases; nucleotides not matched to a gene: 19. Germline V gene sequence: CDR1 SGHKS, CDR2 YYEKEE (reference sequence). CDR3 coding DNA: TGTGCCAGCAGCCGACGGACAGGGGGTTTTAGCTCAGCCTTCACAGATACGCAGTATTTT. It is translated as CASSRRTGGFSSAFTDTQYF.

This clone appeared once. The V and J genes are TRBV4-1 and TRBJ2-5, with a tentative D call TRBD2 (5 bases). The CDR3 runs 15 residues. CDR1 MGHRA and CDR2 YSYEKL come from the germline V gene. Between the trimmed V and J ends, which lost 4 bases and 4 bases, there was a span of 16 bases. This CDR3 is CASSPRGEGRETQYF. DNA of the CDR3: TGCGCCAGCAGCCCCCGTGGCGAGGGCCGAGAGACCCAGTACTTC.

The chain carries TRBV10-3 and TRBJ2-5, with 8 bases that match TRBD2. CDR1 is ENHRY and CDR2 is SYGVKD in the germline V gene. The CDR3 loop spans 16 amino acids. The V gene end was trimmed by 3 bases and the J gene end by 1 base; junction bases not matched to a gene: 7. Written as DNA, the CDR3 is TGTGCCATCAGTGACTCTAGCGGGCCCGTCCAAGAGACCCAGTACTTC. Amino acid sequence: CAISDSSGPVQETQYF.

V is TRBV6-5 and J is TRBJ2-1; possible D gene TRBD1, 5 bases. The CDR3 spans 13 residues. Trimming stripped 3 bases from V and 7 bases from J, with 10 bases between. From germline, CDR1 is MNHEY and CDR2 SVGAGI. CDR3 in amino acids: CASSYKGINEQFF. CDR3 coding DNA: TGTGCCAGCAGTTATAAGGGGATAAATGAGCAGTTCTTC.

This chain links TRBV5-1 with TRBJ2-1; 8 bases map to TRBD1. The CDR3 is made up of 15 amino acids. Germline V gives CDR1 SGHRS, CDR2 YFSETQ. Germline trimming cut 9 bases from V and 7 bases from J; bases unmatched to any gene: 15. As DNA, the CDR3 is TGCGCCAATTCAGGGGGCGTACCCTTGCCTAATGAGCAGTTCTTC. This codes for CANSGGVPLPNEQFF.

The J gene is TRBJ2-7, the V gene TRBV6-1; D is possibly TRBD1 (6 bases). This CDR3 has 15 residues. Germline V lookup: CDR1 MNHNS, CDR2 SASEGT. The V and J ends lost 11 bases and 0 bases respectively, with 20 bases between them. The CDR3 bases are TGTGCCTCCCAAGAGACAGGCGGAAGCTCCTACGAGCAGTACTTC. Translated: CASQETGGSSYEQYF.

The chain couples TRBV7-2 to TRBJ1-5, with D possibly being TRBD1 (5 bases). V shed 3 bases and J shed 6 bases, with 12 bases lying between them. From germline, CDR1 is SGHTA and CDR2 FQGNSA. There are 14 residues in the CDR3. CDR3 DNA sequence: TGTGCCAGCAGCTTTAGGGGTTTCGGTCAGCCCCAGCATTTT. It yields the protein CASSFRGFGQPQHF.

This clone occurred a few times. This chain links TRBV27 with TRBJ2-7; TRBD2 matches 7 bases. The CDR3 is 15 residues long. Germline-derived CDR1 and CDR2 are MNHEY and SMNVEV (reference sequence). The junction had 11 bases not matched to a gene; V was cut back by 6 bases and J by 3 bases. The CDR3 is CASSRALAEGYEQYF. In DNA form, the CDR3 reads TGTGCCAGCAGCCGTGCTCTAGCGGAGGGCTACGAGCAGTACTTC.

The CDR3: CASSVATGGHEQFF. In DNA form, the CDR3 reads TGTGCCAGCAGCGTAGCAACGGGGGGGCATGAGCAGTTCTTC. The chain employs TRBV9 and TRBJ2-1, with TRBD2 matching over 8 bases. Germline V gene sequence: CDR1 SGDLS, CDR2 YYNGEE. The CDR3 length is 14 residues. V shed 0 bases, J shed 8 bases, and the junction held 4 bases outside the gene matches.

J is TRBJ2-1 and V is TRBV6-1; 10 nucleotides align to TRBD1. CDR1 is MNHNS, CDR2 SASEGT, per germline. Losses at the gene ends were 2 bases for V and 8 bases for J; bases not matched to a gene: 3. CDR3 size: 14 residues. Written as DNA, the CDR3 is TGTGCCAGCAGTGAAAGGGACAGGGGTGATGAGCAGTTCTTC. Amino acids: CASSERDRGDEQFF.

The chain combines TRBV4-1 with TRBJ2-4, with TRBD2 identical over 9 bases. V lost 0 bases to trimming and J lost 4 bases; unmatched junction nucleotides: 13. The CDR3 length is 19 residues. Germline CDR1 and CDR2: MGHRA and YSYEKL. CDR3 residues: CASSQDNFQGSGGKNIQYF. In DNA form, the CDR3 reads TGCGCCAGCAGCCAAGATAATTTCCAGGGTAGCGGGGGTAAAAACATTCAGTACTTC.

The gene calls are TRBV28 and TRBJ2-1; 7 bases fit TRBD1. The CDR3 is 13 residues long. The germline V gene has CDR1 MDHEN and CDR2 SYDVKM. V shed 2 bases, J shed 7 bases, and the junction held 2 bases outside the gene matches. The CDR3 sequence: CASSLLRGNEQFF. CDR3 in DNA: TGTGCCAGCAGTTTACTCAGGGGGAATGAGCAGTTCTTC.

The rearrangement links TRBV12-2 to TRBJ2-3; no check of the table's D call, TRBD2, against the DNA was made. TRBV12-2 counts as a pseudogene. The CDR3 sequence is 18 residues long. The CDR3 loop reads CASRLGPDGGNSTDTQYF. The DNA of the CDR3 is TGTGCAAGTCGCTTGGGGCCCGACGGCGGGAACAGCACAGATACGCAGTATTTT.

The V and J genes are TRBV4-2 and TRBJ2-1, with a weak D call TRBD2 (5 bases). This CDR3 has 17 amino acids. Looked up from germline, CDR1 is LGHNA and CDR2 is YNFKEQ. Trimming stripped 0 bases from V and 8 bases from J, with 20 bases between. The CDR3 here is CASSQDRLGGSTDEQFF. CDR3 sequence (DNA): TGTGCCAGCAGCCAAGATCGGCTAGGAGGTAGTACAGATGAGCAGTTCTTC.

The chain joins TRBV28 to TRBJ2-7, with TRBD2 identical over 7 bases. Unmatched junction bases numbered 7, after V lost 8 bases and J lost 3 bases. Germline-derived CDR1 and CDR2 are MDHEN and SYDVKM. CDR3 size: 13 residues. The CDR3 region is CASAGLTLYEQYF. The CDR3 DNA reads TGTGCCAGCGCGGGACTAACCCTCTACGAGCAGTACTTC.

The CDR3 region is CASSLDGGTQETQYF. The CDR3 DNA is TGTGCCAGCAGCTTGGACGGGGGGACGCAAGAGACCCAGTACTTC. The chain recombines TRBV5-4 with TRBJ2-5, with TRBD2 matching over 7 bases. Germline CDR1 and CDR2: SGHNT and YYREEE (reference sequence). Unmatched junction bases numbered 4, after V lost 0 bases and J lost 2 bases. The CDR3 covers 15 residues.

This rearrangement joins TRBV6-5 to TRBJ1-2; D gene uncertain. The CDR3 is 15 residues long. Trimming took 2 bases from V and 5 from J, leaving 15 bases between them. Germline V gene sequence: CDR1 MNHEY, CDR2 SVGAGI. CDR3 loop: CASSYRRTSVYGYTF. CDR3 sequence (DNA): TGTGCCAGCAGTTACCGCCGGACTTCAGTATATGGCTACACCTTC.

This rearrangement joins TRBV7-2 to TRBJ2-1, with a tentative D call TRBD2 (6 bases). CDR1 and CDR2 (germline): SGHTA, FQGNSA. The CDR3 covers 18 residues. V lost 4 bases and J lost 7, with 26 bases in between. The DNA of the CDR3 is TGTGCCAGCAGCTCACCGGGGATTACGGGAGTTCGCGCGAATGAGCAGTTCTTC. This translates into CASSSPGITGVRANEQFF.

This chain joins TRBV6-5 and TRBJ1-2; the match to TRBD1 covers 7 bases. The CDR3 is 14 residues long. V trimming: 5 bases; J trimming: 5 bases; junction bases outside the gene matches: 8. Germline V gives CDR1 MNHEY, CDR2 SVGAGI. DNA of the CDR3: TGTGCCAGCAGTGGACCGGGACAGCGATATGGCTACACCTTC. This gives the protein CASSGPGQRYGYTF.

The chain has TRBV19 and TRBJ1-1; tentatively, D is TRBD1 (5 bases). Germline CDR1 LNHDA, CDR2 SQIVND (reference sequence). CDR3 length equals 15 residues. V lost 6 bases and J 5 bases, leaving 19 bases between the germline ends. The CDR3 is CASSRRPGITTEAFF. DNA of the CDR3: TGTGCCAGTAGCCGGCGGCCAGGGATTACGACTGAAGCTTTCTTT.

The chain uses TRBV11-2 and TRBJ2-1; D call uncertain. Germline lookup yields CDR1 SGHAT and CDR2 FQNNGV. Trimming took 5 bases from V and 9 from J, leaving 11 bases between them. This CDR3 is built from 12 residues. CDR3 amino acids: CASSLQGGEQFF. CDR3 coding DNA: TGTGCCAGCAGCCTTCAAGGCGGTGAGCAGTTCTTC.

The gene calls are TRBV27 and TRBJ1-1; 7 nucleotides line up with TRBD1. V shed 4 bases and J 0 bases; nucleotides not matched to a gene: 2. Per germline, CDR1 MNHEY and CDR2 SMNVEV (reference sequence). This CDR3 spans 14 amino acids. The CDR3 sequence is CASSSQGLNTEAFF. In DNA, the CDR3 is TGTGCCAGCAGTTCACAGGGGTTGAACACTGAAGCTTTCTTT.